This T cell receptor (beta chain) came from a study of blood T cell repertoires in COVID-19. Across the whole study: COVID-19 samples from acute and convalescent phases originated in the United States, Italy and Spain. The cDNA or gDNA used as material had been derived from T cells, B-cell-depleted T cells, or PBMCs.

Per the original data handling: Reference gene primer amplification in the assay estimated nucleated cell counts. Produced via immunoSEQ multiplex PCR; TCRdb's table is partial and in-frame only. V and J calls and clone size are given by that table; D and trimming were obtained from the DNA. This repertoire shows some 260,000 clones, roughly 86% found once; its top ten account for 0.65% to 0.95%. The sample taken for sequencing was peripheral blood. This receptor was obtained from a woman in her 30s with acute or convalescent COVID-19.

The CDR3 reads CASSHRDRLYNEQFF. As DNA, the CDR3 is TGTGCCAGCAGCCACCGGGACAGACTCTACAATGAGCAGTTCTTC. The chain links TRBV7-2 to TRBJ2-1, with 7 bases lining up with TRBD1. The germline V gene encodes CDR1 SGHTA and CDR2 FQGNSA. With V trimmed by 5 bases and J by 3 bases, 7 bases remained unmatched. This CDR3 region has 15 residues.